The subject of this entry is one TCR beta chain. What it binds is unknown. These data originate in a study of cytomegalovirus exposure and HLA in healthy donors. As for the study in general: In an earlier analysis, around 120 million unique TCR beta sequences were found from 150 million to 200 million T cells.

The PCR employed 60 Vbeta primers together with 13 Jbeta primers. Libraries were prepared by immunoSEQ multiplex PCR; TCRdb keeps only in-frame clonotypes and omits some of them. The data show a few hundred thousand clones, 80% to 90% seen once. Study outcomes and limitations: Segments of the TCR beta V type were, in most cases, productive about 90% or about 30% of the time in an earlier analysis. The authors reported that TCR beta sequences could predict HLA-A and HLA-B alleles. These predictions were accurate for most subjects in the first cohort. A later analysis linked a missense variant in DCLRE1C to the trimming of TCR beta V and J genes.

Germline trimming cut 3 bases from V and 6 bases from J; bases unmatched to any gene: 5. The CDR3 is made up of 14 amino acids. From germline, CDR1 is SGDLS and CDR2 YYNGEE. The J gene is TRBJ1-1, the V gene TRBV9; 10 bases match TRBD1. The TCR was taken from a man aged 25 to 40 in good health and CMV-seronegative. The sequencing input was PBMCs. CDR3: CASSATGGRAEAFF. CDR3 in DNA: TGTGCCAGCAGCGCGACAGGGGGCCGGGCTGAAGCTTTCTTT. The whole variable domain, filled in from reference TRBV9 and TRBJ1-1, reads DSGVTQTPKHLITATGQRVTLRCSPRSGDLSVYWYQQSLDQGLQFLIQYYNGEERAKGNILERFSAQQFPDLHSELNLSSLELGDSALYFCASSATGGRAEAFFGQGTRLTVV.